Listed here are 11 T cell receptor beta chains from one sample, sequenced in a study of T cell repertoires in cytomegalovirus infection. Their antigens are not known. TCRdb reanalysed the reads using MiXCR and keeps one entry per CDR3 protein. The sample yields about 51,000 distinct CDR3 sequences, 20% seen once. Sequencing was performed on CD8+ T cells from cultured PBMCs, taken from culture after CMV antigen stimulation. The receptors were sampled from a human donor in good health (CMV status not recorded). Some clones in this sample may be carry-over from other donors' samples.

The V gene is TRBV7-3, the J gene TRBJ2-7; 7 nucleotides match TRBD1. This CDR3 has 14 residues. The germline V gene has CDR1 SGHTA and CDR2 FQGTGA. The V and J ends lost 3 bases and 3 bases, in that order; junction bases with no gene match: 5. DNA of the CDR3: TGTGCCAGCAGCTTTGGGGACAGCTACTACGAGCAGTACTTC. Residues: CASSFGDSYYEQYF.

This clonotype appeared a few times. This rearrangement joins TRBV7-2 to TRBJ1-2, with D possibly matching TRBD1 (5 bases). The length of the CDR3 is 13 residues. Looked up from germline, CDR1 is SGHTA and CDR2 is FQGNSA. V was cut by 5 bases and J by 5 bases, with 12 bases left in between. In DNA, the CDR3 is TGTGCCAGCAGCGCCGACAGCCCTTATGGCTACACCTTC. Encoded protein: CASSADSPYGYTF.

V is TRBV6-1 and J is TRBJ1-2; 11 nucleotides line up with TRBD1. The germline gives CDR1 MNHNS, CDR2 SASEGT. The CDR3 sequence is 15 residues long. V gave up 2 bases and J gave up 9 bases; unmatched junction bases: 8. CDR3 nucleotide sequence: TGTGCCAGCAGTGAACAGCCGGGACAGGGGGGACGCTACACCTTC. Translation: CASSEQPGQGGRYTF.

The chain combines TRBV7-9 with TRBJ2-7; TRBD1 aligns across 10 bases. Germline lookup yields CDR1 SEHNR and CDR2 FQNEAQ (reference sequence). The CDR3 is made up of 15 amino acids. Germline trimming cut 4 bases from V and 0 bases from J; bases unmatched to any gene: 3. This CDR3 reads CASSSGTGASYEQYF. The CDR3, as DNA: TGTGCCAGCAGCTCGGGGACAGGGGCCTCCTACGAGCAGTACTTC.

This chain uses TRBV12-3 or TRBV12-4 with TRBJ1-1; tentative D call: TRBD1 (5 bases). The CDR3 contains 12 residues. V dropped 4 bases and J dropped 6 bases, with 9 bases sitting between them. In DNA form, the CDR3 reads TGTGCCAGCAGTTACCCGGGGCCTGAAGCTTTCTTT. Translated, it gives CASSYPGPEAFF.

In this sample, this clonotype turned up a few times. This chain links TRBV27 with TRBJ1-2; 12 nucleotides line up with TRBD1. The V and J ends lost 5 bases and 5 bases, in that order; junction bases with no gene match: 9. CDR3 length: 16 residues. The germline gives CDR1 MNHEY, CDR2 SMNVEV (reference sequence). CDR3 coding DNA: TGTGCCAGCAGTCTCCTTCCGGGACAGGGGGCGTATGGCTACACCTTC. It yields the protein CASSLLPGQGAYGYTF.

This clonotype was seen repeatedly, ten times or more. This chain connects TRBV6-2 or TRBV6-3 to TRBJ2-1; TRBD2 aligns across 10 bases. V lost 2 bases, J lost 10 bases, and 8 bases stayed unmatched. This CDR3 is 15 amino acids long. Per germline, CDR1 MNHEY and CDR2 SVGEGT. For the CDR3, the DNA is TGTGCCAGCAGTTACGGGGTAGCGGGAGGTGGCGAGCAGTTCTTC. This sequence encodes CASSYGVAGGGEQFF.

The chain employs TRBV28 and TRBJ2-2; TRBD2 aligns across 12 bases. V trimming: 2 bases; J trimming: 1 base; junction bases outside the gene matches: 2. The CDR3 has 17 residues. Germline CDR1 is MDHEN and CDR2 is SYDVKM. CDR3 loop: CASSLLAGGWNTGELFF. CDR3 DNA: TGTGCCAGCAGTTTACTAGCGGGAGGGTGGAACACCGGGGAGCTGTTTTTT.

The table lists this clonotype with a few counts. V gene TRBV20-1 combines with J gene TRBJ2-1; 10 nucleotides agree with TRBD2. Unmatched junction bases numbered 12, after V lost 0 bases and J lost 7 bases. This CDR3 is built from 17 residues. Germline V gives CDR1 DFQATT, CDR2 SNEGSKA (reference sequence). The chain's CDR3 is CSARDLALAGAGNEQFF. For the CDR3, the DNA is TGCAGTGCTAGAGATCTTGCGCTAGCGGGAGCGGGGAATGAGCAGTTCTTC.

This clonotype was counted once. The chain couples TRBV7-2 to TRBJ1-5; no definite D call. From germline, CDR1 is SGHTA and CDR2 FQGNSA. V was cut by 1 base and J by 0 bases, with 7 bases left in between. The CDR3 is made up of 15 amino acids. The CDR3 here is CASSLGRVSNQPQHF. The DNA of the CDR3 is TGTGCCAGCAGCTTAGGTAGGGTTAGCAATCAGCCCCAGCATTTT.

The chain employs TRBV5-6 and TRBJ1-2; 8 nucleotides agree with TRBD1. CDR3 length: 12 amino acids. The germline gives CDR1 SGHDT, CDR2 YYEEEE. The V gene end was trimmed by 3 bases and the J gene end by 10 bases; junction bases not matched to a gene: 5. Written as DNA, the CDR3 is TGTGCCAGCAGCTCGAGGGACAGGCTCTACACCTTC. Amino acids: CASSSRDRLYTF.